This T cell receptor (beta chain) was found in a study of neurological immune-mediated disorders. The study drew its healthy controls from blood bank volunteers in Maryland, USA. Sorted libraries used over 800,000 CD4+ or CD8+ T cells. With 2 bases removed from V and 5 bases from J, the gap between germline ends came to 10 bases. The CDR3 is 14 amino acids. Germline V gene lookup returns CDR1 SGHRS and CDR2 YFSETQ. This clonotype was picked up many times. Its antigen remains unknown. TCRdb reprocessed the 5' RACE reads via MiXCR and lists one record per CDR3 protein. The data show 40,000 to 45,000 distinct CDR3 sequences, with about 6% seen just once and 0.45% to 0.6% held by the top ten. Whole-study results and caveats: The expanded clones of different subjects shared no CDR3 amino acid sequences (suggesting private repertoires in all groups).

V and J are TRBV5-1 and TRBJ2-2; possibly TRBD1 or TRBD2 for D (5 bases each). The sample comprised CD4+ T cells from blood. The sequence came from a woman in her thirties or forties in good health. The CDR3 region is CASSFDGTTGELFF. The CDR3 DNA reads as TGCGCCAGCAGCTTTGACGGGACGACCGGGGAGCTGTTTTTT.